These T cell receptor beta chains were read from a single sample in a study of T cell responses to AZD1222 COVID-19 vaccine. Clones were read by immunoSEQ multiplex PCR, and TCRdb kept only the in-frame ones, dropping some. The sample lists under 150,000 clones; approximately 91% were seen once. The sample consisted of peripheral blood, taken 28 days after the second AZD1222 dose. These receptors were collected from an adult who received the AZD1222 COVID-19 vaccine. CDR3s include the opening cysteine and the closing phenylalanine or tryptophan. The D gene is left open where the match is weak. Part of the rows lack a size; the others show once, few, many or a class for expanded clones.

cdr3_nt: TGTGCCAGCAAGCAGGGGGAGTTTGCTGGAAACACCATATATTTT; cdr3_aa: CASKQGEFAGNTIYF; d_call: TRBD1; clone_size: .; j_call: TRBJ1-3; v_call: TRBV2
cdr3_nt: TGTGCCAGCAGCTTAGGGGGGAAATCCTACGAGCAGTACTTC; cdr3_aa: CASSLGGKSYEQYF; d_call: .; clone_size: .; j_call: TRBJ2-7; v_call: TRBV11-3
cdr3_nt: TGTGCCTGGAGTGGACAGGGGGCAAACTATGGCTACACCTTC; cdr3_aa: CAWSGQGANYGYTF; d_call: TRBD1; clone_size: .; j_call: TRBJ1-2; v_call: TRBV30
cdr3_nt: TGTGCCAGCAGTGAAGCGCTAGCGGGCTCCTACGAGCAGTACTTC; cdr3_aa: CASSEALAGSYEQYF; d_call: TRBD2; clone_size: .; j_call: TRBJ2-7; v_call: TRBV6-1
cdr3_nt: TGTGCCAGCAGCCAAGAAGTGGGCCTTCCTCCCCATCAGCCCCAGCATTTT; cdr3_aa: CASSQEVGLPPHQPQHF; d_call: .; clone_size: few; j_call: TRBJ1-5; v_call: TRBV3-1/TRBV3-2
cdr3_nt: TGTGCCAGCAGCCAAGGTTTGGGGAGAGGGACCTACGAAAAACTGTTTTTT; cdr3_aa: CASSQGLGRGTYEKLFF; d_call: .; clone_size: .; j_call: TRBJ1-4; v_call: TRBV3-1/TRBV3-2
cdr3_nt: TGTGCCAGTGGACTAGCGGGGGGCACAGATACGCAGTATTTT; cdr3_aa: CASGLAGGTDTQYF; d_call: TRBD2; clone_size: .; j_call: TRBJ2-3; v_call: TRBV2
cdr3_nt: TGTGCCAGTAGTGCGAGGGACGGATATAATTCACCCCTCCACTTT; cdr3_aa: CASSARDGYNSPLHF; d_call: .; clone_size: .; j_call: TRBJ1-6; v_call: TRBV19
cdr3_nt: TGCGCCAGCGTCGCCGGGACACCTAACTATGGCTACACCTTC; cdr3_aa: CASVAGTPNYGYTF; d_call: .; clone_size: .; j_call: TRBJ1-2; v_call: TRBV10-2
cdr3_nt: TGTGCCAGCAGCGTAGAGGGAACCGGGGAGCTGTTTTTT; cdr3_aa: CASSVEGTGELFF; d_call: .; clone_size: few; j_call: TRBJ2-2; v_call: TRBV9
cdr3_nt: TGTGCCAGCAGCTCTCAGGGGGCGAACACTGAAGCTTTCTTT; cdr3_aa: CASSSQGANTEAFF; d_call: TRBD1; clone_size: .; j_call: TRBJ1-1; v_call: TRBV13
cdr3_nt: TGTGCCAGCAGCCACGGGGTTTTTGGCACCGGGGAGCTGTTTTTT; cdr3_aa: CASSHGVFGTGELFF; d_call: .; clone_size: .; j_call: TRBJ2-2; v_call: TRBV7-3
cdr3_nt: TGTGCCAGCAGTGAAGAAGCGGGAGTCACAGATACGCAGTATTTT; cdr3_aa: CASSEEAGVTDTQYF; d_call: TRBD2; clone_size: .; j_call: TRBJ2-3; v_call: TRBV6-4
cdr3_nt: TGTGCCAGCACTCCCGGAGTCTCCGGGCCGGGTGGTTTCGAGGGCTACACCTTC; cdr3_aa: CASTPGVSGPGGFEGYTF; d_call: .; clone_size: .; j_call: TRBJ1-2; v_call: TRBV6-4
cdr3_nt: TGTGCCAGCAGTTTGACAGGGGGGCCCTTCTCTGGAAACACCATATATTTT; cdr3_aa: CASSLTGGPFSGNTIYF; d_call: TRBD1; clone_size: .; j_call: TRBJ1-3; v_call: TRBV27
cdr3_nt: TGTGCCAGCAGCCCCGACAGGGGTAGCTATGGCTACACCTTC; cdr3_aa: CASSPDRGSYGYTF; d_call: TRBD1; clone_size: once; j_call: TRBJ1-2; v_call: TRBV11-2
cdr3_nt: TGTGCCAGCAGTTTTGCGGACAGCTATGGCTACACCTTC; cdr3_aa: CASSFADSYGYTF; d_call: .; clone_size: .; j_call: TRBJ1-2; v_call: TRBV12-3/TRBV12-4
cdr3_nt: TGTGCCAGCAGTTACTCGATGAGCACTGAAGCTTTCTTT; cdr3_aa: CASSYSMSTEAFF; d_call: .; clone_size: .; j_call: TRBJ1-1; v_call: TRBV6-5
cdr3_nt: TGTGCCAGAAGGGTCACTAACTATGGCTACACCTTC; cdr3_aa: CARRVTNYGYTF; d_call: .; clone_size: .; j_call: TRBJ1-2; v_call: TRBV5-3
cdr3_nt: TGTGCCAGCAGCCCCGGGGGACAGTACTATAATTCACCCCTCCACTTT; cdr3_aa: CASSPGGQYYNSPLHF; d_call: TRBD1; clone_size: .; j_call: TRBJ1-6; v_call: TRBV7-8
cdr3_nt: TGTGCCAGCAGTTACTCACTGACGGCTCCCCGCCTCACCTTC; cdr3_aa: CASSYSLTAPRLTF; d_call: .; clone_size: .; j_call: TRBJ1-2; v_call: TRBV6-6
cdr3_nt: TGTGCCAGCAGCCCCAAGGCCTACGAGCAGTACTTC; cdr3_aa: CASSPKAYEQYF; d_call: .; clone_size: .; j_call: TRBJ2-7; v_call: TRBV7-9
cdr3_nt: TGTGCCAGCAGCTCCGTTGGGGAGAGCTCCTACGAGCAGTACTTC; cdr3_aa: CASSSVGESSYEQYF; d_call: .; clone_size: .; j_call: TRBJ2-7; v_call: TRBV5-6
cdr3_nt: TGCGCCAGCAGCCAAGGTTGGGGCGGGGGCAGCTCCTACAATGAGCAGTTCTTC; cdr3_aa: CASSQGWGGGSSYNEQFF; d_call: .; clone_size: .; j_call: TRBJ2-1; v_call: TRBV4-1